Included here is one T cell receptor (beta chain) sequence, with context. V was clipped by 0 bases and J by 2 bases, with 10 bases between them. Germline assignment: CDR1 MGHRA and CDR2 YSYEKL. This CDR3 region has 15 residues. PCR used 60 Vbeta primers and 13 Jbeta primers. The data were produced by immunoSEQ multiplex PCR, yet TCRdb's version contains in-frame clones alone and is incomplete. The data contain roughly 120,000 clones, 81% of them singletons. The data originate from a study of cytomegalovirus exposure and HLA in healthy donors. This chain connects TRBV4-1 to TRBJ1-2; D not certain. Sequenced sample: PBMCs. This receptor was identified in a woman between 40 and 55 years old in good health and CMV-seronegative. The CDR3 protein is CASSQEQIKNYGYTF. The CDR3 coding sequence is TGCGCCAGCAGCCAAGAACAGATAAAGAACTATGGCTACACCTTC.